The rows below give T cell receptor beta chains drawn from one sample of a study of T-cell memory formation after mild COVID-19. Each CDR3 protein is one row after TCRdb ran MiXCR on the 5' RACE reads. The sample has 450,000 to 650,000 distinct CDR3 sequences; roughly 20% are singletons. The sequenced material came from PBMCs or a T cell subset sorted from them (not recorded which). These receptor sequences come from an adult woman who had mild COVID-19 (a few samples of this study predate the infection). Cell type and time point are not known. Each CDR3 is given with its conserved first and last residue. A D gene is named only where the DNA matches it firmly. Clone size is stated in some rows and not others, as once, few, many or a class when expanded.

cdr3_nt: TGTGCCAGCAGTTACAGGCTAGGGGACACAGGATACGAGCAGTACTTC
cdr3_aa: CASSYRLGDTGYEQYF
clone_size: .
j_call: TRBJ2-7
v_call: TRBV6-2/TRBV6-3
d_call: .

cdr3_nt: TGCGCCAGCAGTAAGCTAGCTCCTCCAGATACGCAGTATTTT
cdr3_aa: CASSKLAPPDTQYF
clone_size: .
j_call: TRBJ2-3
v_call: TRBV5-1
d_call: .

cdr3_nt: TGTGCCAGCAGCCCCGGGGAGCGGTCGAGCTCCTACAATGAGCAGTTCTTC
cdr3_aa: CASSPGERSSSYNEQFF
clone_size: few
j_call: TRBJ2-1
v_call: TRBV4-2
d_call: .

cdr3_nt: TGTGCCAGCAGCTTAGTAGGACAGGTCAGCACAGATACGCAGTATTTT
cdr3_aa: CASSLVGQVSTDTQYF
clone_size: .
j_call: TRBJ2-3
v_call: TRBV11-1
d_call: TRBD1

cdr3_nt: TGTGCCAGCAGCTCCGGACTAGCGGGGACGGGCTACGAGCAGTACTTC
cdr3_aa: CASSSGLAGTGYEQYF
clone_size: .
j_call: TRBJ2-7
v_call: TRBV5-4
d_call: TRBD2

cdr3_nt: TGTGCCGGCGGTTCAGGGGGAATTCTGAACACTGAAGCTTTCTTT
cdr3_aa: CAGGSGGILNTEAFF
clone_size: few
j_call: TRBJ1-1
v_call: TRBV30
d_call: TRBD1

cdr3_nt: TGTGCCAGCAGCCAAGGGGGACGACAGGGGGCGAACTATGGCTACACCTTC
cdr3_aa: CASSQGGRQGANYGYTF
clone_size: few
j_call: TRBJ1-2
v_call: TRBV3-1
d_call: TRBD1

cdr3_nt: TGCAGTGCTAGAGGACAGGGACAGCTTGGCTACACCTTC
cdr3_aa: CSARGQGQLGYTF
clone_size: .
j_call: TRBJ1-2
v_call: TRBV20-1
d_call: TRBD1

cdr3_nt: TGCAGTGCTGGGCAGAACTATGGCTACACCTTC
cdr3_aa: CSAGQNYGYTF
clone_size: .
j_call: TRBJ1-2
v_call: TRBV20-1
d_call: .

cdr3_nt: TGTGCCAGCAGGACGCCGGGACAGGGGGACAATCAGCCCCAGCATTTT
cdr3_aa: CASRTPGQGDNQPQHF
clone_size: .
j_call: TRBJ1-5
v_call: TRBV6-6
d_call: TRBD1

cdr3_nt: TGCAGTGCTAGAGCCAGGGCCGCGAACACCGGGGAGCTGTTTTTT
cdr3_aa: CSARARAANTGELFF
clone_size: few
j_call: TRBJ2-2
v_call: TRBV20-1
d_call: .

cdr3_nt: TGTGCCAGCAGCTTCGGGGCGATACCCACAGATACGCAGTATTTT
cdr3_aa: CASSFGAIPTDTQYF
clone_size: few
j_call: TRBJ2-3
v_call: TRBV7-9
d_call: .

cdr3_nt: TGTGCCACCAGTGCCTCACCGACGACTTCCCAAGAGACCCAGTACTTC
cdr3_aa: CATSASPTTSQETQYF
clone_size: many
j_call: TRBJ2-5
v_call: TRBV24-1
d_call: .

cdr3_nt: TGTGCCAGCAGCTTAGGGCAAGAAAACTATGGCTACACCTTC
cdr3_aa: CASSLGQENYGYTF
clone_size: .
j_call: TRBJ1-2
v_call: TRBV7-2
d_call: .

cdr3_nt: TGTGCCAGCAGAGTTCCGGCGGGGAGCGCGTACACAGATACGCAGTATTTT
cdr3_aa: CASRVPAGSAYTDTQYF
clone_size: .
j_call: TRBJ2-3
v_call: TRBV7-9
d_call: .

cdr3_nt: TGTGCCAGCTCACCACGGACGGACACCAATGAAAAACTGTTTTTT
cdr3_aa: CASSPRTDTNEKLFF
clone_size: .
j_call: TRBJ1-4
v_call: TRBV18
d_call: .

cdr3_nt: TGCAGCGTTGAATTAGGCGGGTTCGAAGCTTTCTTT
cdr3_aa: CSVELGGFEAFF
clone_size: .
j_call: TRBJ1-1
v_call: TRBV29-1
d_call: .

cdr3_nt: TGCAGTGCTAGGACAGTCTTCCAAGAGACCCAGTACTTC
cdr3_aa: CSARTVFQETQYF
clone_size: few
j_call: TRBJ2-5
v_call: TRBV20-1
d_call: .